This T cell receptor beta chain is from a study of blood T cells in healthy people across ages. On the study more broadly: The template switching approach captured approximately one barcoded beta molecule for every two T cells. Whole-study findings and limits: A conclusive naive versus antigen-experienced comparison was prevented by the unsorted PBMCs.

This CDR3 is 15 amino acids long. CDR1 SEHNR and CDR2 FQNEAQ come from the germline V gene (reference sequence). V lost 2 bases to trimming and J lost 2 bases, with 12 bases between them. Primers used in a second PCR of about 7 to 12 cycles were a sample-barcoded 5' primer and a J-beta primer mix. Each TCR beta cDNA got a 12-nucleotide random molecular identifier. Every individual sample yielded 3 million or more paired-end reads (each containing CDR3). TCRdb redid the calling of the 5' RACE reads with MiXCR, one entry per CDR3 protein. The sample includes hundreds of thousands of distinct CDR3 sequences, about 54% of them seen just once. On this clonotype: No antigen is known for it.

The sequenced material came from blood. This TCR came from a man between 60 and 75 years old in good health. The rearrangement links TRBV7-9 to TRBJ2-5, with D possibly being TRBD2 (5 bases). The CDR3 DNA reads as TGTGCCAGCAGCTTAAGGGAGTCCCCACAAGAGACCCAGTACTTC. As protein: CASSLRESPQETQYF.